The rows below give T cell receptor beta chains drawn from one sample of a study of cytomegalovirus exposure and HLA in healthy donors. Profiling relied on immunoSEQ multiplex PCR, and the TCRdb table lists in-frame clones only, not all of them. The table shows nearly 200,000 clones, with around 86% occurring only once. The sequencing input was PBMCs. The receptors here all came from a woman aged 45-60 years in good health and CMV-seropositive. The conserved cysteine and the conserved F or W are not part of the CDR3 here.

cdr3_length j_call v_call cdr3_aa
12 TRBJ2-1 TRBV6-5 ASSTGTDYNEQF
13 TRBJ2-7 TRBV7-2 ASSSSGGPPYEQY
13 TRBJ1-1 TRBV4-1 ASSPLGGAGAEAF
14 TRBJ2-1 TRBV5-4 ASSSPGLAGVNEQF
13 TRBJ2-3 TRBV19 ASSPPPAGADTQY
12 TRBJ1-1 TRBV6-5 ASSKQGLNTEAF
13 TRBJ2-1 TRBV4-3 ASSQTESSYNEQF
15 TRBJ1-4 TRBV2 ASTEGQGLSRNEKLF
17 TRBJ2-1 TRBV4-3 ASSQESARTYSSYNEQF
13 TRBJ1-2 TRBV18 ASSPSTEMGYGYT
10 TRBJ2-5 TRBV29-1 SGVAGAEIQY
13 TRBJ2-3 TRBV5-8 ASSGWGLRTDTQY
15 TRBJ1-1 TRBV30 AWSKVTPRTGGTEAF
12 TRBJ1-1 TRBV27 ASSTRDRSNEAF
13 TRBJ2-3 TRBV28 ASRSGGAPTDTQY
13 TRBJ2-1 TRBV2 ASSWGLAGDNEQF
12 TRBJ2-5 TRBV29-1 SVVRTTSLETQY
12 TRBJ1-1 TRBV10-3 AISESRGDTEAF
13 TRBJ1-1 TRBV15 ATSRGQGGSTEAF
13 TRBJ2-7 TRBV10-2 ASRTLAGNSYEQY
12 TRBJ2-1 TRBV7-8 ASSLAGQALWQF
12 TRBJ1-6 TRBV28 ASSRGLINSPLH
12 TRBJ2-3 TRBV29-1 SVETGVGTDTQY
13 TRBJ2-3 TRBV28 ASSLRGQVTDTQY
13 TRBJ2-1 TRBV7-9 ASSFLAGGNNEQF
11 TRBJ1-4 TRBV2 ASSGQADEKLF
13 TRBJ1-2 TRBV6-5 ASTRAPAGNYGYT
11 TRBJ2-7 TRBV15 ATSRDRSYEQY
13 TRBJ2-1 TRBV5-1 ASTPDGLARGEQF
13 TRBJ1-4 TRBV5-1 ASSLEGTINEKLF
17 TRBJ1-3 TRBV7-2 ASSLANLMTDRPGNTIY
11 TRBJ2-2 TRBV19 ATAAGPTGELF
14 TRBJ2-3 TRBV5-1 ASSLQRGGGTDTQY
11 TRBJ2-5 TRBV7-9 ASRADNQETQY
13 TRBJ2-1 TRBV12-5 ASGPGLDLYNEQF
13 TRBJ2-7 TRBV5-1 ASSKTGGGSYEQY
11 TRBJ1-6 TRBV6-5 ASSQGSNSPLH
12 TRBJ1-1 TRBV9 ASSVAGGSTEAF
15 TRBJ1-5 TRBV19 ASSIEYGTGTPRPQH
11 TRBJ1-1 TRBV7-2 ASSLGVGGKAF
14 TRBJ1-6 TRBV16 ASSQLLAGRGSPLH
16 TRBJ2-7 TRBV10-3 AISESRVRRGGLYEQY